This paragraph covers one T cell receptor (beta chain) sequence. No antigen is known for it. Base qualities were left out, and no much larger clone turns up one base away. CDR1 and CDR2 are read off the germline V gene as SGDLS and YYNGEE. Deletion took 3 bases off V and 7 bases off J, with a span of 16 bases between the germline ends. The CDR3 sequence holds 14 residues, the cysteine and phenylalanine included. The entry retains the CDR3 DNA only, 42 bases that are in frame from base 1. The entry originates in a study of CD8+ T cells in alopecia areata (dated by TCRdb to 2017 to 2018). As for the study more broadly: Treated patients were enrolled in an open-label pilot trial of oral tofacitinib, 5 to 10 mg twice daily, for moderate-to-severe alopecia areata. On the human side, TCRbeta sequencing was run on scalp tissue and on sorted CD4+ and CD8+ peripheral blood T cells from healthy controls and from alopecia areata patients with either patchy or totalis/universalis disease. Tofacitinib was given for 6 to 18 months, followed by 6 months of follow-up off drug to assess delayed response and recurrence. The RNA source kit depended on sample type: the PAXgene miRNA kit for fixed scalp, the miRNeasy kit for PBMCs, and the RNeasy kit for mouse skin. Clonality in the scalp was compared among normal scalp (n=4), patchy alopecia areata scalp (n=8), and alopecia totalis/universalis scalp (n=8). TCRbeta CDR3 regions were amplified by immunoSEQ multiplex PCR using 35 Vbeta forward and 13 Jbeta reverse primers. To study T cell clonal expansion in alopecia areata, the researchers applied high-throughput TCRbeta sequencing to both the C3H/HeJ mouse model and human patients. Disease severity in treated patients was measured with the SALT score, which quantifies the percentage of affected scalp surface area. Biopsies were taken from tofacitinib-treated patients at baseline and again at 4 and 24 weeks into treatment, and several of those patients also had a later scalp biopsy.

The full study reports these points: Scalp TCR repertoire analysis is complicated because resident alphabeta T cells in normal human skin are also sequenced, whereas mouse skin is dominated by gammadelta T cells. Shared TCR sequences between patients were less evident than in mice, which may be partly attributable to HLA diversity in the patient population. Compared with normal scalp, lesional scalp, particularly in alopecia totalis/universalis, had higher clonality and more expanded CD8+ clones, which suggests antigenic drive. Tofacitinib significantly lowered scalp clonality and the number of expanded CD8+ clones among the top 100 scalp clones. Because the treated cohort was small and included a single nonresponder, larger studies are needed to assess links between baseline CD8+ expansion and response. During tofacitinib treatment, many expanded lesional clones stuck around in both scalp and blood, and this persistence may partly explain why relapse happens after treatment is stopped.

Libraries were constructed by the immunoSEQ multiplex PCR assay. To provide template for TCR sequencing, every sample had RNA extracted and reverse transcribed into cDNA. SuperScript III was used for first-strand cDNA synthesis, primed with a 2:1 mix of oligo-dT and random hexamers. Amplification bias was assessed with a synthetic immune receptor repertoire, and residual bias was removed computationally. On the authors' methods: Raw reads were preprocessed to remove errors, and CDR3 was defined by IMGT conventions from the conserved cysteine to phenylalanine. Clonality was computed as 1 minus the Shannon entropy, with the entropy normalized by log2 of the number of productive unique TCRs. Scalp TCRbeta sequences were cross-referenced with sorted blood CD4 and CD8 repertoires so that the CD4 or CD8 identity of scalp clones could be inferred. TCRdb holds this immuneACCESS table with in-frame rearrangements only. Some clones are missing; in checked studies, unresolved V genes explain under half, and the rest has no known cause. For V, J and clone size, that table is used; D and trimming come from the DNA. The sample has about 190,000 clones on record, less than 65% of them singletons. The ten largest clonotypes hold approximately 1% of the sample.

Reading the label with the study, this specimen's time point is: 20 to 30 weeks on oral tofacitinib. In the paper's terms, the treatment or condition label means: oral pan-JAK inhibitor, 5-10 mg twice daily. Peripheral blood and lesional scalp punch biopsies were obtained from patients with alopecia areata. After PBMCs were isolated by density centrifugation and stained for CD3, CD4 and CD8, a FACSAria was used to sort CD4+ and CD8+ T cells. The chain joins TRBV9 to TRBJ2-5; the D gene is possibly TRBD1, with 6 bases matching. This specimen consisted of CD4+ T cells sorted from blood, obtained at week 24, from a patient treated with tofacitinib. The receptor was isolated from a human donor with alopecia areata. CDR3 reads: CASSETGTPATQYF. In nucleotides, the sequence is TGTGCCAGCAGCGAAACCGGGACACCGGCGACCCAGTACTTC.